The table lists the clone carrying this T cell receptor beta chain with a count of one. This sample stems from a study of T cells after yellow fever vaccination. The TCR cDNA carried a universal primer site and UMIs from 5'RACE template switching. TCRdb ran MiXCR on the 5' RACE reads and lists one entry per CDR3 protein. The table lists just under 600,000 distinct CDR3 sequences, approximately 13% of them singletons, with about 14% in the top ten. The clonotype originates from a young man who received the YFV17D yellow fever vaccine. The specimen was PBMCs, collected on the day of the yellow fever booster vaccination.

The CDR3 protein is CASSYSIRAAYEQYF. Written as DNA, the CDR3 is TGTGCCAGCAGTTACTCGATCAGGGCAGCCTACGAGCAGTACTTC. This rearrangement joins TRBV6-5 to TRBJ2-7; TRBD1 might be the D (5 bases). CDR1 MNHEY and CDR2 SVGAGI come from the germline V gene. With 0 bases removed from V and 2 bases from J, the gap between germline ends came to 11 bases. This CDR3 is built from 15 residues.